This TCR beta chain appears in the sequencing data of a study of CD8 T cells in Susac syndrome. Germline CDR1 SQVTM, CDR2 ANQGSEA. This CDR3 region has 15 residues. Between the trimmed V and J ends, which lost 7 bases and 0 bases, there was a span of 16 bases. RNA was extracted with the RNeasy kit, and a quantity of roughly 0.45 to 1 ug was reverse transcribed using random hexamers. TCRdb called the immunoSEQ multiplex PCR reads again in MiXCR, with one record for every CDR3 protein. This sample yields about 200,000 distinct CDR3 sequences, of which about 91% are seen a single time; 0.075% to 0.095% belongs to the top ten.

Sequenced material: CD4+ T cells from PBMCs. The sequence was collected from a human donor with Susac syndrome. The chain is built from TRBV29-1 and TRBJ1-3, with D tentatively TRBD1 (6 bases). In DNA, the CDR3 is TGCAGCGCCGCCGGGGGGGCGAACTCTGGAAACACCATATATTTT. Translated, it gives CSAAGGANSGNTIYF.